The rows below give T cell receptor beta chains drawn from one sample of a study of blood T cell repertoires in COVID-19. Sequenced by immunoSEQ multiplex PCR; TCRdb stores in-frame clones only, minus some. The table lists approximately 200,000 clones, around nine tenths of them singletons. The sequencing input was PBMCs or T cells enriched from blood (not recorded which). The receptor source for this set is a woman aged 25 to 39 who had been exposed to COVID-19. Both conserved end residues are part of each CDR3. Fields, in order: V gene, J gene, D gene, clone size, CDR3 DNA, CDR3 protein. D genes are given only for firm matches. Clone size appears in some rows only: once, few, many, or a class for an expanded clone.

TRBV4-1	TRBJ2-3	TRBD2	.	TGCGCCAGCAGCCAAGAGTACTGGGCTAGCGGGGAGGTAGATACGCAGTATTTT	CASSQEYWASGEVDTQYF
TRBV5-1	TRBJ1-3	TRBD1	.	TGCGCCAGCAGCTTGGGGGGACAGGTCCGCTCTGGAAACACCATATATTTT	CASSLGGQVRSGNTIYF
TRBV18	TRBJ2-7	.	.	TGTGCCAGCTCACCAAACCCGGGAACCGAATACGAGCAGTACTTC	CASSPNPGTEYEQYF
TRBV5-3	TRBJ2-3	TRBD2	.	TGTGCCAGGGTAGGTCGGGGGGGCACAGATACGCAGTATTTT	CARVGRGGTDTQYF
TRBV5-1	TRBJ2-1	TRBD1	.	TGCGCCAGCAGCACCACAGGGGGGACAGCCAATGAGCAGTTCTTC	CASSTTGGTANEQFF
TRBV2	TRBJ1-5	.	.	TGTGCCGGAGGCACAGACAATCAGCCCCAGCATTTT	CAGGTDNQPQHF
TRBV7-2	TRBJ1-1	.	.	TGTGCCAGCAGCTCACAGTTGAACACTGAAGCTTTCTTT	CASSSQLNTEAFF
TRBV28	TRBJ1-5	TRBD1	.	TGTGCCAGCACCAAGACAGGGGAGGGCAATCAGCCCCAGCATTTT	CASTKTGEGNQPQHF
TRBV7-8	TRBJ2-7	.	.	TGTGCCAGCAGCAGCCCGATATATCCGTATGACGAGCAGTACTTC	CASSSPIYPYDEQYF
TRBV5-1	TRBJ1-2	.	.	TGCGCCAGCAGCTTTCTCGGGGGGCTTGATAACTATGGCTACACCTTC	CASSFLGGLDNYGYTF
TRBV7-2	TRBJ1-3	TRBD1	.	TGTGCCAGCAGCGCAACAGGGGGCTCTGGAAACACCATATATTTT	CASSATGGSGNTIYF
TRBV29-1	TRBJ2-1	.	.	TGCAGCGTTGATGGGGTAGGGGACGGGGGAGAGAGTGAGCAGTTCTTC	CSVDGVGDGGESEQFF
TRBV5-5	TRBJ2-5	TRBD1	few	TGTGCCAGCAGCTTGTCTACAGGGGGCCTTATCGGAGAGACCCAGTACTTC	CASSLSTGGLIGETQYF
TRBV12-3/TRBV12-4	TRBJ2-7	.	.	TGTGCCAGCAGCCAGACGACTGGCTACGAGCAGTACTTC	CASSQTTGYEQYF
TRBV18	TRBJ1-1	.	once	TGTGCCAGCTCACCTGGGGCAGATAACACTGAAGCTTTCTTT	CASSPGADNTEAFF
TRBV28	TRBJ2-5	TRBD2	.	TGTGCCAGCAGCTCACTAGCGGGGGTTCAAGAGACCCAGTACTTC	CASSSLAGVQETQYF
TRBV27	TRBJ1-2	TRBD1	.	TGTGCCAGCAGTTTAAACAGGGGAGGCGATGGCTACACCTTC	CASSLNRGGDGYTF
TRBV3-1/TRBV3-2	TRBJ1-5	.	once	TGTGCCAGCAGCCACGGACAGTTCAATCAGCCCCAGCATTTT	CASSHGQFNQPQHF
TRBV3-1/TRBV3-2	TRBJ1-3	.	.	TGTGCCAGCAGCCTAGTGGTTGGAAACACCATATATTTT	CASSLVVGNTIYF
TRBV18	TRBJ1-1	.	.	TGTGCCAGCTCACCGGTGAGGAACACTGAAGCTTTCTTT	CASSPVRNTEAFF
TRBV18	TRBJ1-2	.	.	TGTGCCAGCTCACCTAATGACAGGTTTAACTATGGCTACACCTTC	CASSPNDRFNYGYTF
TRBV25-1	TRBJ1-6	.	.	TGTGCCAGCACCTGGGGGGGGCTTAATTCACCCCTCCACTTT	CASTWGGLNSPLHF
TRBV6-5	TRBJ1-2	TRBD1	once	TGTGCCAGCAGTTACTCGACAGGGCTTGGCTATGGCTACACCTTC	CASSYSTGLGYGYTF
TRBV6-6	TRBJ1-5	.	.	TGTGCCAGCACCCCGGGTGACAGGAGCAATCAGCCCCAGCATTTT	CASTPGDRSNQPQHF
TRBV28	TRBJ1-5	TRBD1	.	TGTGCGACCACAGACAGGGCGGGTCAGCCCCAGCATTTT	CATTDRAGQPQHF
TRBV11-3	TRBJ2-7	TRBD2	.	TGTGCCAGCAGTGGGACTAGCGAGCAGTACTTC	CASSGTSEQYF
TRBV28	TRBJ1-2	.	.	TGTGCCAGCAGTTTATCAGATTACTATGGCTACACCTTC	CASSLSDYYGYTF
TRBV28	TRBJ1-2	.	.	TGTGCCAGCAGTTCCCAGGGATTCTATGGCTACACCTTC	CASSSQGFYGYTF
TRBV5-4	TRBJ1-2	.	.	TGTGCCAGCAGCTTGGGGGCCTTAGGTAACTATGGCTACACCTTC	CASSLGALGNYGYTF
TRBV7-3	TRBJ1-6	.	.	TGTGCCAGCAGCTCGTATAATTCACCCCTCCACTTT	CASSSYNSPLHF
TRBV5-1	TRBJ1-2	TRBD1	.	TGCGCCAGCAGCTTGGGAGGACAGGGTTGGGGACAATTC	CASSLGGQGWGQF
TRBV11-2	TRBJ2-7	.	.	TGTGCCAGCAGCTTAGGGACACTTTACGAGCAGTACTTC	CASSLGTLYEQYF
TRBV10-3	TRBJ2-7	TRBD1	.	TGTGCCACCGCCCGGGGACAGACCAACTACGAGCAGTACTTC	CATARGQTNYEQYF
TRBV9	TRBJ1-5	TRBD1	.	TGTGCCAGCAGCCCCTCGGACAGGGCGGATCAGCCCCAGCATTTT	CASSPSDRADQPQHF
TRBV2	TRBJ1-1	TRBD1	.	TGTGCCAGCGCCTCCGGGACAGGGCATACTGAAGCTTTCTTT	CASASGTGHTEAFF
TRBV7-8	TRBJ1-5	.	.	TGTGCCAGCAGCTTGAATCTTTGGCAGGGGCATGGTCAGCCCCAGCATTTT	CASSLNLWQGHGQPQHF
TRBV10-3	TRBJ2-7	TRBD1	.	TGTGCCATCAGTGCCGGGACAGGCAGCGACGAGCAGTACTTC	CAISAGTGSDEQYF
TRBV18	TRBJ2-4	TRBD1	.	TGTGCCAGCTCCCTCACTGTAAACGAGGGGGCCGGCAAAAACATTCAGTACTTC	CASSLTVNEGAGKNIQYF
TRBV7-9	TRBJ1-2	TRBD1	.	TGTGCCAGCAGCCCCGTCGGGGACAGGGACGACTATGGCTACACCTTC	CASSPVGDRDDYGYTF
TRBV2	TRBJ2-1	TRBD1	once	TGTGCCAGCAGGTTAACAGGGGGTGGGGGCTACAATGAGCAGTTCTTC	CASRLTGGGGYNEQFF
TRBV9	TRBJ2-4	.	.	TGTGCCAGCGATGGGGGGGCGGGAAACATTCAGTACTTC	CASDGGAGNIQYF
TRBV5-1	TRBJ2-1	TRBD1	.	TGCGCCAGCAGGGATGACAGGGGGCCGGGAAATGAGCAGTTCTTC	CASRDDRGPGNEQFF
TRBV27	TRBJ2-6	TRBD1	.	TGTGCCAGCAGTTTATTGGGACAGACTGGGGCCAACGTCCTGACTTTC	CASSLLGQTGANVLTF
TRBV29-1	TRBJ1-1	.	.	TGCAGCACCCGACACCTTTTGAACACTGAAGCTTTCTTT	CSTRHLLNTEAFF
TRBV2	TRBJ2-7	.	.	TGTGCCAGCGACGAGGGTTCCTACGAGCAGTACTTC	CASDEGSYEQYF
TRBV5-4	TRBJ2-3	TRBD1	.	TGTGCCAGCAGCTTGGACTTGACAGGGGACGCAGATACGCAGTATTTT	CASSLDLTGDADTQYF
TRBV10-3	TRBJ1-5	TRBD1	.	TGTGCCATCAGCAGGACAGGGGGCCACTATAGCAATCAGCCCCAGCATTTT	CAISRTGGHYSNQPQHF
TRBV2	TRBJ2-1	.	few	TGTGCCAGCACCCCGGGACTGCCCTCCTACAATGAGCAGTTCTTC	CASTPGLPSYNEQFF
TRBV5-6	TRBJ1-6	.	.	TGTGCCAGCAGCTATGGGACACCTAGAACCTATAATTCACCCCTCCACTTT	CASSYGTPRTYNSPLHF
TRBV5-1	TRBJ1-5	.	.	TGCGCCAGCAGCTTGGGGACAGTAGCAAATCAGCCCCAGCATTTT	CASSLGTVANQPQHF
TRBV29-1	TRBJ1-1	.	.	TGCAGCGTTGAATTACAGGGCGGGACTGAAGCTTTCTTT	CSVELQGGTEAFF
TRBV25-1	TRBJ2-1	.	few	TGTGCCAGCAGTGAAGGACTGGGAAGCAATCAAGGCAATGAGCAGTTCTTC	CASSEGLGSNQGNEQFF
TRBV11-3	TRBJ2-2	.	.	TGTGCCAGCAGCTTAATCCAGGGGAGCACCGGGGAGCTGTTTTTT	CASSLIQGSTGELFF
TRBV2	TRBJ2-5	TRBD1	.	TGTGCCAGCAGCCGGGACAGGGAGGGAGAGACCCAGTACTTC	CASSRDREGETQYF
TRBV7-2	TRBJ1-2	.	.	TGTGCCAGCTGCTGGGGCCCCGGAGAGACGGGCTACACCTTC	CASCWGPGETGYTF